These 10 T cell receptor beta chains were sequenced from one sample in a study of T cells in Graves' hyperthyroidism and ophthalmopathy. Amplification yielded TCR beta CDR3 regions, with RNA transcripts as the source. HTBI primers were the set used in a first-round RT-PCR of the TCR CDR3. MiXCR was run by TCRdb on the multiplex PCR reads, yielding one entry per CDR3 protein. The sample has hundreds of thousands of distinct CDR3 sequences, approximately 15% seen once; the top ten hold 20% to 25%. Sequenced sample: blood. The source is a woman aged 25 to 39 with Graves' hyperthyroidism.

This rearrangement joins TRBV7-2 to TRBJ1-2; TRBD1 matches at 9 bases. The CDR3 length is 13 residues. Trimming removed 5 bases from V and 6 bases from J; junction bases left unmatched: 4. Germline CDR1 is SGHTA and CDR2 is FQGNSA. The CDR3 DNA is TGTGCCAGCAGCACACAGGGGGCGAATGGCTACACCTTC. This translates into CASSTQGANGYTF.

This clonotype was counted at least ten times. The V and J genes are TRBV7-8 and TRBJ2-2; possibly TRBD2 for D (6 bases). This CDR3 has 14 amino acids. V shed 7 bases and J shed 1 base, with 10 bases lying between them. Per the germline V gene, CDR1 is SGHVS and CDR2 is FQNEAQ. CDR3 amino acids: CASIVGGNTGELFF. Here the CDR3 DNA reads TGTGCCAGCATAGTGGGAGGGAACACCGGGGAGCTGTTTTTT. Full variable domain (missing parts from reference TRBV7-8 and TRBJ2-2): GAGVSQSPRYKVAKRGQDVALRCDPISGHVSLFWYQQALGQGPEFLTYFQNEAQLDKSGLPSDRFFAERPEGSVSTLKIQRTQQEDSAVYLCASIVGGNTGELFFGEGSRLTVL.

CDR3: CASSIGPLGLTTDTQYF. CDR3 nucleotide sequence: TGTGCCAGTAGTATAGGCCCCTTGGGACTAACCACAGATACGCAGTATTTT. The V and J genes are TRBV19 and TRBJ2-3, with 7 bases aligning to TRBD2. The germline gives CDR1 LNHDA, CDR2 SQIVND (reference sequence). CDR3 length: 17 residues. The V gene end was trimmed by 1 base and the J gene end by 2 bases; junction bases not matched to a gene: 9. The complete variable domain, with remaining parts taken from reference TRBV19 and TRBJ2-3, reads DGGITQSPKYLFRKEGQNVTLSCEQNLNHDAMYWYRQDPGQGLRLIYYSQIVNDFQKGDIAEGYSVSREKKESFPLTVTSAQKNPTAFYLCASSIGPLGLTTDTQYFGPGTRLTVL.

This clonotype came up a few times. The chain links TRBV11-2 to TRBJ2-7, with 8 bases identical to TRBD1. V trimming: 1 base; J trimming: 4 bases; junction bases outside the gene matches: 3. The V gene's germline CDR1 is SGHAT and CDR2 FQNNGV. CDR3 size: 14 residues. The CDR3, as DNA: TGTGCCAGCAGCTTAGGGACAGGGAATTACGAGCAGTACTTC. Its protein is CASSLGTGNYEQYF.

This clonotype occurred a few times. The V call is TRBV9, the J call TRBJ2-1; unclear D gene. The CDR3 has 16 residues. V was clipped by 0 bases and J by 0 bases, with 10 bases between them. In germline, CDR1 is SGDLS, CDR2 YYNGEE. CDR3 in amino acids: CASSVEARSSYNEQFF. For the CDR3, the DNA is TGTGCCAGCAGCGTAGAAGCGAGGAGCTCCTACAATGAGCAGTTCTTC.

The chain recombines TRBV12-3 or TRBV12-4 with TRBJ2-5, with D perhaps matching TRBD2 (6 bases). V was pared by 7 bases and J by 4 bases, with 13 bases between. The CDR3 runs to 13 residues. CDR3 sequence: CASTFGAGETQYF. The CDR3 nucleotides read TGTGCCAGCACCTTTGGAGCGGGAGAGACCCAGTACTTC.

This clonotype was seen at least ten times. CDR3 loop: CSLRQGSTEAFF. Here the CDR3 DNA reads TGCAGCTTACGACAGGGGAGCACTGAAGCTTTCTTT. This rearrangement joins TRBV29-1 to TRBJ1-1; 8 bases map to TRBD1. The trim removed 8 bases at V and 4 bases at J, leaving 6 bases unmatched. Germline CDR1 and CDR2: SQVTM and ANQGSEA. The CDR3 has 12 amino acids.

This clonotype has a count of ten or more. The chain links TRBV2 to TRBJ2-5; D is possibly TRBD1 (6 bases). CDR3 length: 14 residues. CDR1 SNHLY and CDR2 FYNNEI come from the germline V gene. V lost 6 bases to trimming and J lost 5 bases, with 16 bases between them. CDR3 sequence: CASRGQTLRETQYF. In nucleotides, the CDR3 is TGTGCCAGCAGAGGACAGACCCTAAGGGAGACCCAGTACTTC.

This clonotype has a count of ten or more. The rearrangement joins TRBV3-1 to TRBJ2-7; D is undetermined. Trimming stripped 0 bases from V and 0 bases from J, with 9 bases between. This CDR3 is built from 15 residues. CDR1 and CDR2 (germline): LGHDT, YNNKEL (reference sequence). This chain's CDR3 is CASSQDTPSSYEQYF. DNA of the CDR3: TGTGCCAGCAGCCAAGATACGCCAAGCTCCTACGAGCAGTACTTC.

Only a few counts were recorded for this clonotype. The J gene is TRBJ1-4, the V gene TRBV5-4, with TRBD1 identical over 8 bases. The germline gives CDR1 SGHNT, CDR2 YYREEE (reference sequence). V gave up 4 bases and J gave up 6 bases; unmatched junction bases: 8. This CDR3 is built from 15 residues. CDR3 nucleotide sequence: TGTGCCAGCAGCCGCCGGACAGGGAAGGATGAAAAACTGTTTTTT. Its translation is CASSRRTGKDEKLFF.